This record covers a single TCR beta chain. This record belongs to a study of preoperative IRX-2 immunotherapy in early breast cancer. Germline trimming cut 8 bases from V and 0 bases from J; bases unmatched to any gene: 5. The CDR3 is 14 residues long. Germline values: CDR1 SNHLY, CDR2 FYNNEI. Profiling relied on immunoSEQ multiplex PCR, and the TCRdb table lists in-frame clones only, not all of them. The table shows some 29,000 clones, with 90% occurring only once. Specified treatment: preoperative locoregional IRX-2 cytokine immunotherapy. Sample acquisition took place from a patient treated with IRX-2 immunotherapy. The genes are TRBV2 and TRBJ2-7; 9 bases fit TRBD1. This clonotype was sampled from a human donor with breast cancer. Written as DNA, the CDR3 is TGTGCCAGCTACGACAGGGGGAGCTCCTACGAGCAGTACTTC. It encodes CASYDRGSSYEQYF. The whole variable domain, remainder taken from reference TRBV2 and TRBJ2-7, is EPEVTQTPSHQVTQMGQEVILRCVPISNHLYFYWYRQILGQKVEFLVSFYNNEISEKSEIFDDQFSVERPDGSNFTLKIRSTKLEDSAMYFCASYDRGSSYEQYFGPGTRLTVT.